This TCR beta chain was documented in a study of shared clonotypes between healthy human individuals. Assay execution took place at the deep level. An even split of each subset's genomic DNA across several immunoSEQ plates was performed. As originally analysed: ImmunoSEQ only sent back junction sequences with no quality scores, so filtering was done differently. Sequencing used immunoSEQ multiplex PCR; TCRdb keeps in-frame clones, though not all of them. V and J calls plus clone size are reproduced from that table; the DNA served to infer D and trimming. In the table there are 1.5 million to 2.5 million clones, about 95% of which are singletons. In the naive CD8 group, cells lacked CD45RO and were positively selected for CCR7, so terminally differentiated effector memory CD45RA+ cells were left out. Germline trimming cut 5 bases from V and 5 bases from J; bases unmatched to any gene: 3. Germline V gives CDR1 SNHLY, CDR2 FYNNEI. This CDR3 has 14 residues.

The specimen was naive CD8+ T cells sorted from blood. This chain uses TRBV2 with TRBJ1-4, with TRBD1 identical over 9 bases. This TCR came from a man aged 18-30 years in good health. CDR3 nucleotides: TGTGCCAGCAGTCCCGGGACAGGGAATGAAAAACTGTTTTTT. This codes for CASSPGTGNEKLFF.